The entry below describes one T cell receptor beta chain. The sample belongs to a study of shared clonotypes between healthy human individuals. Generated by immunoSEQ multiplex PCR, the TCRdb table keeps only in-frame clones and is missing some. This table has about 1.4 million clones, 95% to 97% appearing once. V was pared by 10 bases and J by 2 bases, with 19 bases between. Germline CDR1 is MNHEY and CDR2 is SVGAGI. The CDR3 consists of 15 residues. The genes are TRBV6-5 and TRBJ2-3; a weak D match, TRBD2 (5 bases). This clonotype originated in a man under 40 in good health. Sequenced material: naive CD4+ T cells sorted from blood. Subset meaning: CD45RA+ positively selected. Written as DNA, the CDR3 is TGTGCCACTAAACCTGGACTGCCTAACACAGATACGCAGTATTTT. It codes for CATKPGLPNTDTQYF.